The source of this T cell receptor (beta chain) is a study of preoperative IRX-2 immunotherapy in early breast cancer. Treatment specified: preoperative locoregional IRX-2 cytokine immunotherapy. Patients received preoperative, locoregional IRX-2 cytokine immunotherapy in a phase Ib study. Here immunoSEQ multiplex PCR was the method, and the copy in TCRdb shows in-frame clones only, minus some. The data contain under 30,000 clones, 75% to 90% of them singletons. The V gene lost 7 bases and the J gene lost 1 base, with 10 bases spanning the gap. CDR1 is SGHAT, CDR2 FQNNGV, per germline. This CDR3 spans 14 amino acids.

The sample in question was tumor tissue, obtained after IRX-2 immunotherapy. This TCR derives from a human donor with breast cancer. The chain recombines TRBV11-2 with TRBJ2-2; D not resolved. CDR3 loop: CASILSMNTGELFF. The DNA for the CDR3 is TGTGCCAGCATCCTAAGCATGAACACCGGGGAGCTGTTTTTT.